This T cell receptor (beta chain) was sequenced during a study of control samples from healthy donors and cancer patients. The assay was immunoSEQ multiplex PCR, and TCRdb's table has in-frame clones only and misses some. Of 150,000 to 200,000 clones in the sample, about 91% are singletons; the top ten hold around 2%. The CDR3 has 15 amino acids. The V segment lost 3 bases and the J segment 7 bases; nucleotides outside the gene matches: 8. Germline CDR1 reads SGHDT; CDR2 reads YYEEEE. The gene calls are TRBV5-6 and TRBJ2-2, with 8 nucleotides matching TRBD1. The sequencing sample was made of blood. The sequence was obtained from a woman aged 40 to 50 in good health. The CDR3 bases are TGTGCCAGCAGCTATCAGGGGGCTGGTGGCGGGGAGCTGTTTTTT. This gives the protein CASSYQGAGGGELFF. The variable domain in full, with the rest retrieved from reference TRBV5-6 and TRBJ2-2, is DAGVTQSPTHLIKTRGQQVTLRCSPKSGHDTVSWYQQALGQGPQFIFQYYEEEERQRGNFPDRFSGHQFPNYSSELNVNALLLGDSALYLCASSYQGAGGGELFFGEGSRLTVL.